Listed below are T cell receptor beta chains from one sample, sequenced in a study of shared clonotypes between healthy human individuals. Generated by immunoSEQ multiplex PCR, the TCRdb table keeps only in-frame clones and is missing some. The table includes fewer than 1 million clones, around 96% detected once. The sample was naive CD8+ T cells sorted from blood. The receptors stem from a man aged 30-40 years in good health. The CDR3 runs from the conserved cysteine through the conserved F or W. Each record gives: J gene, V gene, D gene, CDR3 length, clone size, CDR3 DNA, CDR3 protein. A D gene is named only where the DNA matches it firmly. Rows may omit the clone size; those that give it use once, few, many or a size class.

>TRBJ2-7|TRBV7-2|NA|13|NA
TGTGCCAGCAGCTTAAGTCCAGCCTACGAGCAGTACTTC
CASSLSPAYEQYF
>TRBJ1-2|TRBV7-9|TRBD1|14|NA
TGTGCCAGCAGCCACACCGGGACAGACTATGGCTACACCTTC
CASSHTGTDYGYTF
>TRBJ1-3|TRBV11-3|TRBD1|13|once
TGTGCCAGCAGCCGGACAGGTGGGAACACCATATATTTT
CASSRTGGNTIYF
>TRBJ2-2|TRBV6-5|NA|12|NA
TGTGCCATCCGGCAGGGCACCGGGGAGCTGTTTTTT
CAIRQGTGELFF
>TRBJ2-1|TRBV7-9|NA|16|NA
TGTGCCAGCAGCCTAGGGGGGGACAGCATCTACAATGAGCAGTTCTTC
CASSLGGDSIYNEQFF
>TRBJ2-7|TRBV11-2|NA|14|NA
TGTGCCAGCAGCTTAGATCCCCTTGGGTACGAGCAGTACTTC
CASSLDPLGYEQYF
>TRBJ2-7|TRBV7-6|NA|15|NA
TGTGCCAGCAGCTTAGCTGCCAGTTCCTCCTACGAGCAGTACTTC
CASSLAASSSYEQYF
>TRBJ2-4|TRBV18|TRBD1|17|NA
TGTGCCAGCTCACCTATTGACAGGGTTTTAGCCAAAAACATTCAGTACTTC
CASSPIDRVLAKNIQYF
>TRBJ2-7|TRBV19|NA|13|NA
TGTGCCAGTAGTATCGTGGGCGGCTACGAGCAGTACTTC
CASSIVGGYEQYF
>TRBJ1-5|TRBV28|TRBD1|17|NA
TGTGCCAGCAGTCCTACTCTTAGGACAGGCTCAAATCAGCCCCAGCATTTT
CASSPTLRTGSNQPQHF
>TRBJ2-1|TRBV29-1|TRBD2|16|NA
TGCAGCGCCACCCATGGGGCTAGCGGGAGCACTAATGAGCAGTTCTTC
CSATHGASGSTNEQFF
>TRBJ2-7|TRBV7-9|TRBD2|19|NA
TGTGCCAGCAGCTCGATCGCCGGGACTAGCGGGAGGAACTCCTACGAGCAGTACTTC
CASSSIAGTSGRNSYEQYF
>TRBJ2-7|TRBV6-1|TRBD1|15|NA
TGTGCCAGCAGTCCACTCGGGACAGGGGGCTACGAGCAGTACTTC
CASSPLGTGGYEQYF
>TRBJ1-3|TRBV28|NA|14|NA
TGTGCCAGCAGTTTCGCCAACTCTGGAAACACCATATATTTT
CASSFANSGNTIYF
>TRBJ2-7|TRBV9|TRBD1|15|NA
TGTGCCAGCAGCGCCGGGACAGCCAACTCCTACGAGCAGTACTTC
CASSAGTANSYEQYF
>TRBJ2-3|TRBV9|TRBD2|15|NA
TGTGCCAGCAGCAGGCCGGGACTAGTAACAGATACGCAGTATTTT
CASSRPGLVTDTQYF
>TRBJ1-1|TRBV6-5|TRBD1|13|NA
TGTGCCAGCAGCCCGACAGGGGGCACTGAAGCTTTCTTT
CASSPTGGTEAFF
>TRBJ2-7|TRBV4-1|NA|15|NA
TGCGCCAGCAGCCAAGAACAGGGTAGGGTCTACGAGCAGTACTTC
CASSQEQGRVYEQYF
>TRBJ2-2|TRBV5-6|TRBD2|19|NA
TGTGCCAGCAGCTTGGAAGAGCGGGAGGGCCGCTGGGACACCGGGGAGCTGTTTTTT
CASSLEEREGRWDTGELFF
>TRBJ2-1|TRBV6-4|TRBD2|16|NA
TGTGCCAGCAGTGAGGGGGTAGCGGGACGGGGAGATGAGCAGTTCTTC
CASSEGVAGRGDEQFF
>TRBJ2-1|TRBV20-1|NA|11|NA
TGCAGTGCTAGCGGAACGAAAGAGCAGTTCTTC
CSASGTKEQFF
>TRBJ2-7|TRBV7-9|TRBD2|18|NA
TGTGCCAGCTCATTAGCGGGAGGCCCAACCCCGTCCTCCTACGAGCAGTACTTC
CASSLAGGPTPSSYEQYF
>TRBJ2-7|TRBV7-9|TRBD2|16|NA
TGTGCCAGCAGCCCCCTAGGAGCGGGGGTCTCCTACGAGCAGTACTTC
CASSPLGAGVSYEQYF
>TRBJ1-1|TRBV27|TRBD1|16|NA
TGTGCCAGCAGTTTAGACAGGGGGTTGCACATCACTGAAGCTTTCTTT
CASSLDRGLHITEAFF
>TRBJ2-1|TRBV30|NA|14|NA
TGTGCCTGGAGTGAGGTTAGCTCTGTCAATGAGCAGTTCTTC
CAWSEVSSVNEQFF
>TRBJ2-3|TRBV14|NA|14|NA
TGTGCCAGCAGCCAAGATCAGGTGGCAGTTACGCAGTATTTT
CASSQDQVAVTQYF
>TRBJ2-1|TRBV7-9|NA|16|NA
TGTGCCAGCAGGGCCCCCGGGACGGAAACCTACAATGAGCAGTTCTTC
CASRAPGTETYNEQFF